This TCR beta chain was obtained from a study of blood T cell repertoires in COVID-19. Overall study context: Acute and convalescent COVID-19 samples came from the United States, Italy and Spain. In each case, the material was cDNA or gDNA derived from T cells, B-cell-depleted T cells, or PBMCs.

Assay: immunoSEQ multiplex PCR; the TCRdb copy retains only in-frame clones and omits some. The repertoire includes about 110,000 clones, approximately 72% of them detected once, and 15% to 20% sits in the top ten. Trimming removed 6 bases from V and 6 bases from J, with 9 bases in between. Germline V gene lookup returns CDR1 MNHEY and CDR2 SVGAGI. The CDR3 totals 11 residues. This clone was counted once. This TCR was sampled from a woman aged 70 to 79 with acute or convalescent COVID-19. Sequenced: peripheral blood. The chain combines TRBV6-5 with TRBJ2-7, with D unclear. CDR3 sequence (DNA): TGTGCCAGCAGCGGGTTGACCGAGCAGTACTTC. Protein: CASSGLTEQYF.